The clone carrying this TCR beta chain was detected ten times or more. The authors amplified TCR beta CDR3 regions from RNA transcripts. Following a first-round RT-PCR that used HTBI primers, a second-round multiplex PCR was carried out. MiXCR, applied by TCRdb to the multiplex PCR reads, yields one record per CDR3 protein. The sample contains 1 million to 1.3 million distinct CDR3 sequences, 35% to 40% of which appear only once. The sample is drawn from a study of Graves' ophthalmopathy and Graves' hyperthyroidism. Serum thyroxine and TRAb, along with clinical symptoms, thyroid ultrasound and orbital computed tomography, were what diagnosis relied on. Sequencing was carried out using peripheral blood or thyroid tissue (not recorded which). The sequence came from an adult man with Graves' hyperthyroidism.

The CDR3 sequence: CASRAGTGFPEAFF. The CDR3 coding sequence is TGTGCCAGCAGAGCCGGGACAGGGTTTCCTGAAGCTTTCTTT. V usage is TRBV2 and J usage is TRBJ1-1; 9 bases match TRBD1. CDR3 size: 14 residues. From germline, CDR1 is SNHLY and CDR2 FYNNEI. Trimming removed 6 bases from V and 6 bases from J; junction bases left unmatched: 8.